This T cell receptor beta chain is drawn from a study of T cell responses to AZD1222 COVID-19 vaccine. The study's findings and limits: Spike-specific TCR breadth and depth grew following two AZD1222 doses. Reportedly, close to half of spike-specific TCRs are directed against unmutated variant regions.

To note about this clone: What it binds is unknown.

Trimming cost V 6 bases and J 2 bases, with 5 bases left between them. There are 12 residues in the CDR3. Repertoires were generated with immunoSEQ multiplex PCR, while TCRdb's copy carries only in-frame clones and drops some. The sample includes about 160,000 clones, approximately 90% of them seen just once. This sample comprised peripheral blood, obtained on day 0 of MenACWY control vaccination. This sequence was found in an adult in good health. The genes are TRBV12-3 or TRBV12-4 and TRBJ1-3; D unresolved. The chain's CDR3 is CASRAPGNTIYF. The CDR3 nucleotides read TGTGCCAGCAGGGCGCCTGGAAACACCATATATTTT.